This entry lists 29 T cell receptor beta chains sequenced from one sample in a study of cytotoxic CD8 clonotypes in ibrutinib-treated CLL. This table comes from immunoSEQ multiplex PCR, and its TCRdb copy is limited to in-frame clones, with some not included. The table has about 120,000 clones, more than 55% seen once; the top ten hold 37%. Material: PBMCs, obtained after 24 months of ibrutinib treatment. The origin of the receptors is a human donor with chronic lymphocytic leukemia.

This sequence joins TRBV11-3 and TRBJ2-5, with D uncertain. CDR3 length: 13 residues. V was shortened by 2 bases and J by 1 base, with 5 bases between the two germline ends. CDR1 is SGHNT, CDR2 YENEEA, per germline. CDR3 sequence: CASSLSFQETQYF. In DNA form, the CDR3 reads TGTGCCAGCAGCTTATCCTTCCAAGAGACCCAGTACTTC.

The V and J genes are TRBV27 and TRBJ1-5; 7 bases match TRBD1. Germline CDR1 MNHEY, CDR2 SMNVEV (reference sequence). CDR3 length: 16 residues. V trimming: 5 bases; J trimming: 7 bases; junction bases outside the gene matches: 14. The CDR3 protein is CASSPWGEGGGQPQHF. The CDR3 nucleotides read TGTGCCAGCAGTCCTTGGGGGGAAGGGGGCGGACAGCCCCAGCATTTT.

The genes are TRBV27 and TRBJ2-3, with unresolved D. The ends were cut back, 2 bases at V and 6 bases at J, with 9 bases in the middle. This CDR3 is 13 amino acids long. Germline CDR1 MNHEY, CDR2 SMNVEV (reference sequence). The CDR3 loop reads CASSLRTTDTQYF. The CDR3 region has the DNA TGTGCCAGCAGTTTACGGACGACGGATACGCAGTATTTT.

This rearrangement joins TRBV27 to TRBJ2-7; 10 bases match TRBD1. Trimming took 5 bases from V and 6 from J; bases not matched to a gene: 10. CDR1 MNHEY and CDR2 SMNVEV come from the germline V gene (reference sequence). There are 15 residues in the CDR3. CDR3 region: CASSRPPGTGVEQYF. The CDR3 DNA reads TGTGCCAGCAGTCGCCCGCCCGGGACAGGGGTCGAGCAGTACTTC.

The sample holds a few counts of this clone. The chain combines TRBV29-1 with TRBJ2-7; TRBD1 agrees at 9 bases. The trim removed 6 bases at V and 4 bases at J, leaving 4 bases unmatched. Germline values: CDR1 SQVTM, CDR2 ANQGSEA. The CDR3 is 12 amino acids. The CDR3 protein is CSVAGTGYEQYF. CDR3 bases: TGCAGCGTCGCCGGGACAGGGTACGAGCAGTACTTC.

This clone has only a few counts. This chain connects TRBV30 to TRBJ1-3; no clear D. Trimming stripped 0 bases from V and 4 bases from J, with 7 bases between. The germline gives CDR1 GTSNPN, CDR2 SVGIG (reference sequence). The CDR3 spans 13 residues. CDR3 loop: CAWSVKGGNTIYF. The CDR3 coding sequence is TGTGCCTGGAGTGTCAAGGGCGGAAACACCATATATTTT. Full variable domain (missing parts from reference TRBV30 and TRBJ1-3): SQTIHQWPATLVQPVGSPLSLECTVEGTSNPNLYWYRQAAGRGLQLLFYSVGIGQISSEVPQNLSASRPQDRQFILSSKKLLLSDSGFYLCAWSVKGGNTIYFGEGSWLTVV.

A few counts support this clone. The V call is TRBV30, the J call TRBJ2-1; D possibly corresponds to TRBD2 (6 bases). Germline values: CDR1 GTSNPN, CDR2 SVGIG (reference sequence). This CDR3 is built from 13 residues. V was shortened by 5 bases and J by 2 bases, with 10 bases between the two germline ends. The CDR3: CAWLADPYNEQFF. The CDR3 DNA follows: TGTGCCTGGTTAGCGGACCCCTACAATGAGCAGTTCTTC.

The genes are TRBV6-1 and TRBJ2-7, with D uncertain. V was clipped by 4 bases and J by 6 bases, with 4 bases between them. This CDR3 comprises 10 residues. In germline, CDR1 is MNHNS, CDR2 SASEGT. CDR3 sequence (DNA): TGTGCCAGCAGTGTTTTCGAGCAGTACTTC. Residues: CASSVFEQYF.

V and J are TRBV19 and TRBJ1-4, with D uncertain. Germline-derived CDR1 and CDR2 are LNHDA and SQIVND (reference sequence). The CDR3 runs to 13 residues. The ends were cut back, 9 bases at V and 7 bases at J, with 15 bases in the middle. CDR3 bases: TGTGCCAGCTCTATAAGTTTGGTTGAAAAACTGTTTTTT. Translation: CASSISLVEKLFF.

The chain recombines TRBV19 with TRBJ2-7; no reliable D call. Germline values: CDR1 LNHDA, CDR2 SQIVND (reference sequence). CDR3 length equals 14 residues. V was shortened by 3 bases and J by 3 bases, with 12 bases between the two germline ends. The CDR3 region is CASSMKGSGYEQYF. In nucleotides, the CDR3 is TGTGCCAGTAGTATGAAGGGTTCGGGCTACGAGCAGTACTTC.

The V call is TRBV5-4, the J call TRBJ2-3; TRBD1 is a possible D gene (6 bases). Germline CDR1 and CDR2: SGHNT and YYREEE (reference sequence). Trimming shortened V by 3 bases and J by 8 bases, and 13 bases separated the two germline ends. The CDR3 consists of 13 residues. The CDR3 spells CASSSTGSVTQYF. The CDR3 nucleotides are TGTGCCAGCAGCTCTACAGGGTCAGTTACGCAGTATTTT.

The chain joins TRBV25-1 to TRBJ2-7; no reliable D call. The germline V and J ends were trimmed by 8 bases and 3 bases, with 8 bases remaining between them. This CDR3 is built from 11 residues. CDR1 and CDR2 (germline): MGHDK, SYGVNS. The CDR3 loop is CASRRNYEQYF. DNA of the CDR3: TGTGCCAGCCGTAGGAACTACGAGCAGTACTTC.

The V gene is TRBV11-1, the J gene TRBJ2-7; 8 nucleotides align to TRBD2. The junction had 11 bases not matched to a gene; V was cut back by 5 bases and J by 5 bases. Germline V gene sequence: CDR1 SGHAT, CDR2 FQDESV (reference sequence). The CDR3 spans 15 residues. CDR3 protein: CASSVTSASYDEQYF. As DNA, the CDR3 is TGTGCCAGCAGCGTGACTAGCGCGTCGTATGACGAGCAGTACTTC.

The rearrangement joins TRBV4-1 to TRBJ2-5; the match to TRBD1 covers 7 bases. Germline V gene data show CDR1 as MGHRA and CDR2 as YSYEKL. With V trimmed by 4 bases and J by 7 bases, 9 bases remained unmatched. The CDR3 totals 14 residues. The CDR3 loop reads CASSPWDSRATQYF. For the CDR3, the DNA is TGCGCCAGCAGCCCATGGGACAGTCGGGCGACCCAGTACTTC.

The table lists this clone with many counts. The chain links TRBV7-2 to TRBJ2-7; D remains unclear. The CDR3 is made up of 14 amino acids. Trimming cost V 5 bases and J 5 bases, with 16 bases left between them. CDR1 SGHTA and CDR2 FQGNSA come from the germline V gene. CDR3 sequence reads: CASSPLRSLNEQYF. The CDR3 coding sequence is TGTGCCAGCAGCCCACTCAGGTCGTTGAACGAGCAGTACTTC.

In its sample, this clone was seen a few times. The chain links TRBV19 to TRBJ2-5; tentative D call: TRBD1 (6 bases). The ends were cut back, 9 bases at V and 4 bases at J, with 9 bases in the middle. Germline assignment: CDR1 LNHDA and CDR2 SQIVND (reference sequence). The CDR3 totals 11 residues. CDR3 coding DNA: TGTGCCAGCCAGACAGGAGAGACCCAGTACTTC. Protein product: CASQTGETQYF.

V usage is TRBV7-8 and J usage is TRBJ2-7; D is undetermined. V was shortened by 2 bases and J by 2 bases, with 10 bases between the two germline ends. The CDR3 spans 14 residues. In germline, CDR1 is SGHVS, CDR2 FQNEAQ. For the CDR3, the DNA is TGTGCCAGCAGCTTAATCGCAGGAACCTACGAGCAGTACTTC. Protein: CASSLIAGTYEQYF.

The chain has TRBV28 and TRBJ1-2; 8 bases match TRBD1. The V segment lost 5 bases and the J segment 5 bases; nucleotides outside the gene matches: 4. This CDR3 has 13 residues. The germline gives CDR1 MDHEN, CDR2 SYDVKM. The CDR3 coding sequence is TGTGCCAGCAGTGGACAGGGAAAGTATGGCTACACCTTC. The encoded protein is CASSGQGKYGYTF.

The rearrangement links TRBV4-2 to TRBJ2-2; TRBD2 matches 15 bases. Germline CDR1 and CDR2: LGHNA and YNFKEQ. Trimming at V came to 6 bases and at J to 6 bases, leaving 2 bases not matched to a gene. The CDR3 sequence is 15 residues long. Written as DNA, the CDR3 is TGTGCCAGCAGTCGGACTAGCGGGGGGGCCGGGGAGCTGTTTTTT. Amino acid sequence: CASSRTSGGAGELFF.

The gene calls are TRBV6-5 and TRBJ2-7; 11 positions agree with TRBD2. Losses at the gene ends were 2 bases for V and 11 bases for J; bases not matched to a gene: 14. CDR3 length equals 16 residues. Per germline, CDR1 MNHEY and CDR2 SVGAGI. The CDR3 reads CASSYRAGTSGEPKYF. The CDR3 bases are TGTGCCAGCAGTTACAGGGCTGGGACTAGCGGAGAACCTAAGTACTTC.

This clone occurred a few times. The rearrangement joins TRBV5-1 to TRBJ2-2; no definite D call. This CDR3 is 13 amino acids long. V dropped 0 bases and J dropped 5 bases, with 5 bases sitting between them. Germline CDR1 is SGHRS and CDR2 is YFSETQ. CDR3 region: CASSLAKTGELFF. The CDR3 nucleotides are TGCGCCAGCAGCTTGGCCAAAACCGGGGAGCTGTTTTTT.

The chain has TRBV5-6 and TRBJ2-3; D ambiguous. The CDR3 is made up of 15 amino acids. The V end lost 5 bases, the J end lost 1 base, and 14 bases lay between the germline ends. Germline assignment: CDR1 SGHDT and CDR2 YYEEEE. CDR3 region: CASSLPRSGTDTQYF. CDR3 DNA sequence: TGTGCCAGCAGTCTCCCGAGATCCGGCACAGATACGCAGTATTTT.

V gene TRBV30 combines with J gene TRBJ1-5; perhaps TRBD1 as D (5 bases). Deletions cut 0 bases from V and 5 bases from J, with 11 bases between. This CDR3 is 14 amino acids long. Germline CDR1 is GTSNPN and CDR2 is SVGIG (reference sequence). The CDR3, as DNA: TGTGCCTGGAGTGTAAGGCAGGGAGATCAGCCCCAGCATTTT. It translates to CAWSVRQGDQPQHF.

This clone was counted between two and nine times. The genes are TRBV27 and TRBJ2-7; D unclear. The CDR3 is 14 residues long. V lost 3 bases to trimming and J lost 0 bases, with 9 bases between them. Germline-derived CDR1 and CDR2 are MNHEY and SMNVEV (reference sequence). CDR3 DNA sequence: TGTGCCAGCAGTTTCCGGATCAGCTCCTACGAGCAGTACTTC. Protein sequence: CASSFRISSYEQYF.

This chain uses TRBV5-1 with TRBJ2-1, with 8 nucleotides matching TRBD1. Per germline, CDR1 SGHRS and CDR2 YFSETQ. After removal of 4 bases from V and 9 bases from J, the junction contained 3 bases not matched to a gene. This CDR3 comprises 12 residues. The CDR3: CASSNGQGEQFF. The CDR3 coding sequence is TGCGCCAGCAGCAATGGACAGGGTGAGCAGTTCTTC.

This chain connects TRBV9 to TRBJ1-1; tentatively, D is TRBD1 (5 bases). CDR1 is SGDLS and CDR2 is YYNGEE in the germline V gene. Trimming left V 6 bases short and J 6 bases short, with 18 bases between. The CDR3 extends over 14 amino acids. The CDR3 reads CASTSTRGRSEAFF. In nucleotides, the CDR3 is TGTGCCAGCACTTCAACGAGGGGTAGGTCTGAAGCTTTCTTT.

The chain uses TRBV7-9 and TRBJ1-3, with 9 nucleotides matching TRBD1. Losses at the gene ends were 8 bases for V and 4 bases for J; bases not matched to a gene: 9. Looked up from germline, CDR1 is SEHNR and CDR2 is FQNEAQ (reference sequence). This CDR3 region has 15 residues. In DNA form, the CDR3 reads TGTGCCAGCGCCTCGTACAGGGGGCGCGGAAACACCATATATTTT. It translates to CASASYRGRGNTIYF.

A few counts support this clone. J is TRBJ2-7 and V is TRBV4-1; TRBD1 matches 8 bases. The V gene's germline CDR1 is MGHRA and CDR2 YSYEKL. The J segment lost 0 bases and the V segment lost 4 bases, leaving 8 bases of the junction unmatched. The CDR3 length is 16 residues. The CDR3 region has the DNA TGCGCCAGCAGCCTTGCGTCGCAGGGGGCCTCCTACGAGCAGTACTTC. Translated: CASSLASQGASYEQYF.

The chain is built from TRBV10-1 and TRBJ1-6; 7 positions agree with TRBD1. The V gene end was trimmed by 2 bases and the J gene end by 5 bases; junction bases not matched to a gene: 3. Germline CDR1 is WNHNN and CDR2 is SYGVQD (reference sequence). The CDR3 runs to 15 residues. The CDR3 protein is CASSEGTANNSPLHF. CDR3 sequence (DNA): TGCGCCAGCAGTGAGGGGACAGCTAATAATTCACCCCTCCACTTT.